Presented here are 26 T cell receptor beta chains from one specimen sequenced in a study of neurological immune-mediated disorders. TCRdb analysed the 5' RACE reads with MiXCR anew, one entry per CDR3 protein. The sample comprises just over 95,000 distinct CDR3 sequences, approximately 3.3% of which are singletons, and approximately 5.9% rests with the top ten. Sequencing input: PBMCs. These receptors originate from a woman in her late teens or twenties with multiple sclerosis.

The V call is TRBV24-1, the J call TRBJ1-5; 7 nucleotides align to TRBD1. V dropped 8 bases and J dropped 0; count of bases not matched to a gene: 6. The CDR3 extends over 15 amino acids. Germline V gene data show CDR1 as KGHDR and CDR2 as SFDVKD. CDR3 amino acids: CATTKDRFSNQPQHF. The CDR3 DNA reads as TGTGCCACCACCAAGGACAGGTTTAGCAATCAGCCCCAGCATTTT.

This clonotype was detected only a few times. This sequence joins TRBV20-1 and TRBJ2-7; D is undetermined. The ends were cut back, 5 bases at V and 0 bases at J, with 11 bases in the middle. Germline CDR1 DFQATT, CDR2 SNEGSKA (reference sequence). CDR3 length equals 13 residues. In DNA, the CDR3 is TGCAGTGCTGCAGGATTTCTCTCCTACGAGCAGTACTTC. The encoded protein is CSAAGFLSYEQYF.

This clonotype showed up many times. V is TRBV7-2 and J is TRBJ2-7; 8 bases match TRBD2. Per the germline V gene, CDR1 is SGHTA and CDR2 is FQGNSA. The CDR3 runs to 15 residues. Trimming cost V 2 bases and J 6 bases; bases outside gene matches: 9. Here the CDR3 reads CASSLTGGAWGEQYF. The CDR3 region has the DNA TGTGCCAGCAGCTTAACGGGGGGGGCCTGGGGCGAGCAGTACTTC.

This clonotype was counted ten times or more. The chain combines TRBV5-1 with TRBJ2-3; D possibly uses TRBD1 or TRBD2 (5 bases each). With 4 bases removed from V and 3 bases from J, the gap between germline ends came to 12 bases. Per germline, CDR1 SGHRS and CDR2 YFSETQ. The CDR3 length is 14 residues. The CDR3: CASSPGRLTDTQYF. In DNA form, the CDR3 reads TGCGCCAGCAGCCCGGGACGCCTGACAGATACGCAGTATTTT.

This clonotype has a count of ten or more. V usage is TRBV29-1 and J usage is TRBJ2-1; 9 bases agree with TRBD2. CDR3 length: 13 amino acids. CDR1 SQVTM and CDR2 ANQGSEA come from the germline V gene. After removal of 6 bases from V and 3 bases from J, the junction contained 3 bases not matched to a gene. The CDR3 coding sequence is TGCAGCGTCCGACTAGCGGACTACAATGAGCAGTTCTTC. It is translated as CSVRLADYNEQFF.

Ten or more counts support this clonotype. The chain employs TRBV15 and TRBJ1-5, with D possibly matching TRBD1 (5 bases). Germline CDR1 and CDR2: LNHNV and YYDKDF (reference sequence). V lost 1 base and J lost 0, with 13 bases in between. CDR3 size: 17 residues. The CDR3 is CATSRAYGTFSNQPQHF. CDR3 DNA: TGTGCCACCAGCAGAGCATACGGGACGTTTAGCAATCAGCCCCAGCATTTT.

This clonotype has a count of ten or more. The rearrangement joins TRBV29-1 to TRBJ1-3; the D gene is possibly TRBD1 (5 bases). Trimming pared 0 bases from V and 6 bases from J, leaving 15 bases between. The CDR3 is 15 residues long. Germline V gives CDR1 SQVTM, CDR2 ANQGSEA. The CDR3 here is CSVEDHEGLENTIYF. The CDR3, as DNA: TGCAGCGTTGAAGATCACGAGGGGCTAGAAAACACCATATATTTT.

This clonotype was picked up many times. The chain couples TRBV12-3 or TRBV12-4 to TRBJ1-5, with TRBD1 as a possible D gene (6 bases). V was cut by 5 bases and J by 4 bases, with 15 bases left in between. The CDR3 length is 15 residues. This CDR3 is CASSPQGTVNQPQHF. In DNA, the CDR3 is TGTGCCAGCAGTCCTCAGGGGACCGTAAATCAGCCCCAGCATTTT.

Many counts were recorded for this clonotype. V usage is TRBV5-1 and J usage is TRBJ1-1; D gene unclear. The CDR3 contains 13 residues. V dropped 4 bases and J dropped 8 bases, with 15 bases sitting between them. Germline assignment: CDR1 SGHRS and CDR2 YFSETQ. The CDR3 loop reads CASSQSSKGEAFF. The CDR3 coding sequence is TGCGCCAGCAGCCAGTCTAGTAAGGGCGAAGCTTTCTTT.

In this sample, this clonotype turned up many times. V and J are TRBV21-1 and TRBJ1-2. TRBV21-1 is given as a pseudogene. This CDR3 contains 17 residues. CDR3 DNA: TGTGCCAGCAGCAAAAGATGGGGTGGGCAGCAAAACTATGGCTACACCTTC. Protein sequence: CASSKRWGGQQNYGYTF.

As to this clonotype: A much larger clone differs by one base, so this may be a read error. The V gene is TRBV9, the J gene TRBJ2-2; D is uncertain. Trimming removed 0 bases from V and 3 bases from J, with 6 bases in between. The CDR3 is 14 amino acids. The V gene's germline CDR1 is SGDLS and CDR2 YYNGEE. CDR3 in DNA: TGTGCCAGCAGCGTAGGAAAGGACACCGGGGAGCTGTTTTTT. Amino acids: CASSVGKDTGELFF.

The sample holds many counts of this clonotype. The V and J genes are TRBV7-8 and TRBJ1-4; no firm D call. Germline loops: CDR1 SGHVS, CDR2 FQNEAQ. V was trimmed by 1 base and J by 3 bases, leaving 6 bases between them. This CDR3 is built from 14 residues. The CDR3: CASSLGQSNEKLFF. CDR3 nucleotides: TGTGCCAGCAGCTTAGGGCAGTCTAATGAAAAACTGTTTTTT.

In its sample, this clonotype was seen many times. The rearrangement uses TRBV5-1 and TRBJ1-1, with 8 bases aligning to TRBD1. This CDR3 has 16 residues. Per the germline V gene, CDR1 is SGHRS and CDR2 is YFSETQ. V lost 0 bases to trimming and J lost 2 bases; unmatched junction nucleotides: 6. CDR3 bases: TGCGCCAGCAGCTTGGGGCCGACAGGGGTTAACACTGAAGCTTTCTTT. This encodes CASSLGPTGVNTEAFF.

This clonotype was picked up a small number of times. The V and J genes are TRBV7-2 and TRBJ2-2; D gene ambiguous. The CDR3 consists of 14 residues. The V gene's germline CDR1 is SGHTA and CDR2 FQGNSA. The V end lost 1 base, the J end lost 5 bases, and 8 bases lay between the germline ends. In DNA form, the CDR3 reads TGTGCCAGCAGCTTAGGGAGTGCGACCGGGGAGCTGTTTTTT. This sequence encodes CASSLGSATGELFF.

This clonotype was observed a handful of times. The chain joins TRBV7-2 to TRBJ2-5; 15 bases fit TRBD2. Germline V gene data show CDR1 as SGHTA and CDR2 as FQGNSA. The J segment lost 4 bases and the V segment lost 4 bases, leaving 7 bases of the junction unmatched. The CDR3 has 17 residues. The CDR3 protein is CASSSGLAGGQGETQYF. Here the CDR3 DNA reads TGTGCCAGCAGCTCTGGACTAGCGGGGGGGCAGGGAGAGACCCAGTACTTC.

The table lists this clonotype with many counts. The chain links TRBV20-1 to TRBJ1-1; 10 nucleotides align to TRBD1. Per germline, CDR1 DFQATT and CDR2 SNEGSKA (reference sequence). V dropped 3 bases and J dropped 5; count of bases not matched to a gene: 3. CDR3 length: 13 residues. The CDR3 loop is CSASGTGVTEAFF. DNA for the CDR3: TGCAGTGCTAGCGGGACAGGGGTTACTGAAGCTTTCTTT.

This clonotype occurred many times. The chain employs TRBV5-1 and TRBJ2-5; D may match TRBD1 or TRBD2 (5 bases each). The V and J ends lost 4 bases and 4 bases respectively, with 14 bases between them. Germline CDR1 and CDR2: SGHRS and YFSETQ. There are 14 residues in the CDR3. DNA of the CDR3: TGCGCCAGCAGCCGAGGGGCAGCAAGAGAGACCCAGTACTTC. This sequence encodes CASSRGAARETQYF.

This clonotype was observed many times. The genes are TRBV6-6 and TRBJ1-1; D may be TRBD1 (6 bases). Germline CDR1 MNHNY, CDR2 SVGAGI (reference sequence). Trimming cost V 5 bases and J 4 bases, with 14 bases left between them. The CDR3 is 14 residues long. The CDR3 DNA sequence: TGTGCCAGCAGTGTAGACAGGAGGGGCACTGAAGCTTTCTTT. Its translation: CASSVDRRGTEAFF.

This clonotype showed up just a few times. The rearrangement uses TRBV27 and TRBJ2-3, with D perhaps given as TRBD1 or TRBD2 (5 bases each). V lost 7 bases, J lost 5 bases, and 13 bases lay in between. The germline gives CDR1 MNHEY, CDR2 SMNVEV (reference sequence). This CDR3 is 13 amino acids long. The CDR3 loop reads CASKGEWEDTQYF. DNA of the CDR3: TGTGCCAGCAAAGGGGAGTGGGAAGATACGCAGTATTTT.

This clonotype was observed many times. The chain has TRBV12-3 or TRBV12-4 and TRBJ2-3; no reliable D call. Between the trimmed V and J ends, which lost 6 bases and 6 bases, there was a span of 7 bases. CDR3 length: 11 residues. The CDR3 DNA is TGTGCCAGCAGCGTGTACGATACGCAGTATTTT. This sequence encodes CASSVYDTQYF.

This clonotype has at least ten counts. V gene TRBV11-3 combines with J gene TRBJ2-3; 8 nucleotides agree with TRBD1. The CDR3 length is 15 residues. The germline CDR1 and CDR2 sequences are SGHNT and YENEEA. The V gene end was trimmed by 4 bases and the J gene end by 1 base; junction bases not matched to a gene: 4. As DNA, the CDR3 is TGTGCCAGCAGCTCTACAGGGGGTGGCACAGATACGCAGTATTTT. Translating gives CASSSTGGGTDTQYF.

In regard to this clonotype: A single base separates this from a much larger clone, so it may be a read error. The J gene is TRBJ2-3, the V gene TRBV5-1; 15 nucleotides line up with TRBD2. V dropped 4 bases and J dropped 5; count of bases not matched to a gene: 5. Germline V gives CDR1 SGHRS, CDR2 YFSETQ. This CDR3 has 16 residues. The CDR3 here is CASSPGLAGGQDTQYF. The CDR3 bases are TGCGCCAGCAGCCCAGGACTAGCGGGAGGGCAAGATACGCAGTATTTT.

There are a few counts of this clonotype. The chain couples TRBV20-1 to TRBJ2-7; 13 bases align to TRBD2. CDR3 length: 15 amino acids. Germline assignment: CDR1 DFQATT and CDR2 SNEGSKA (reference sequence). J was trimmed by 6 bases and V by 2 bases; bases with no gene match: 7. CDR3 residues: CSARWRTSGRSEQYF. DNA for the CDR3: TGCAGTGCTAGATGGAGGACTAGCGGGAGAAGCGAGCAGTACTTC.

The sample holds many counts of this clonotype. The CDR3 DNA follows: TGTGCCAGCAGTTTTCTTGGCGGGGGGGCAGATACGCAGTATTTT. Translating gives CASSFLGGGADTQYF. This chain uses TRBV27 with TRBJ2-3; 9 nucleotides match TRBD2. Per germline, CDR1 MNHEY and CDR2 SMNVEV (reference sequence). This CDR3 has 15 amino acids. Trimming removed 3 bases from V and 4 bases from J; junction bases left unmatched: 5.

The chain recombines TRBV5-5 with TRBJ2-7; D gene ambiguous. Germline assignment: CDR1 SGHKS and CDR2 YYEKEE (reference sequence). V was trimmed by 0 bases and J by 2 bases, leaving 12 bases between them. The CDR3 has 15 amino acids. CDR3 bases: TGTGCCAGCAGCTTGGTGCTGGTGACCCCCTACGAGCAGTACTTC. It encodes CASSLVLVTPYEQYF. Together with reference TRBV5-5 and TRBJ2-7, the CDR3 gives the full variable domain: DAGVTQSPTHLIKTRGQQVTLRCSPISGHKSVSWYQQVLGQGPQFIFQYYEKEERGRGNFPDRFSARQFPNYSSELNVNALLLGDSALYLCASSLVLVTPYEQYFGPGTRLTVT.

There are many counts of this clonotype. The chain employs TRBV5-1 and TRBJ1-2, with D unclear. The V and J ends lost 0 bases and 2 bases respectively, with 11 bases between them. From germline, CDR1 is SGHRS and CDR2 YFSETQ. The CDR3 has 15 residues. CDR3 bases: TGCGCCAGCAGCTTGGCCGGCGGGGAGAACTATGGCTACACCTTC. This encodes CASSLAGGENYGYTF.